The rows below give T cell receptor beta chains drawn from one sample of a study of blood T cell repertoires in COVID-19. TCRdb's copy holds only in-frame clones and misses some; the assay was immunoSEQ multiplex PCR. This table holds 65,000 to 95,000 clones, around 81% found once. The source material was peripheral blood. Source of these receptors: a man older than 75 with active or convalescent COVID-19. CDR3s include the opening cysteine and the closing phenylalanine or tryptophan. The D gene is left open where the match is weak. A row's size may be missing; if present it is once, few, many or a size class.

v_call,j_call,clone_size,d_call,cdr3_aa,cdr3_nt
TRBV6-4,TRBJ2-3,NA,NA,CASSDQGGDTQYF,TGTGCCAGCAGTGATCAGGGGGGAGATACGCAGTATTTT
TRBV10-3,TRBJ1-6,once,NA,CAIRIQGDGNSPLHF,TGTGCCATCAGGATACAGGGAGATGGTAATTCACCCCTCCACTTT
TRBV7-6,TRBJ1-1,NA,NA,CASSLEGGTEAFF,TGTGCCAGCAGCTTAGAGGGGGGGACTGAAGCTTTCTTT
TRBV4-1,TRBJ2-3,NA,NA,CASSPLQGSTDTQYF,TGCGCCAGCAGCCCTTTGCAGGGGAGCACAGATACGCAGTATTTT
TRBV10-3,TRBJ1-6,NA,TRBD1,CAISETGTGESPLHF,TGTGCCATCAGTGAAACCGGGACAGGTGAATCACCCCTCCACTTT
TRBV6-5,TRBJ2-3,NA,TRBD1,CASSYRGQGPDTQYF,TGTGCCAGCAGTTACAGGGGACAGGGGCCAGATACGCAGTATTTT
TRBV5-5,TRBJ2-5,NA,TRBD2,CASRSALAGVETQYF,TGTGCCAGCAGATCGGCCCTAGCGGGAGTGGAGACCCAGTACTTC
TRBV4-2,TRBJ2-3,NA,TRBD1,CASSQDLGQGAGDTQYF,TGTGCCAGCAGCCAAGATTTAGGACAGGGGGCTGGAGATACGCAGTATTTT
TRBV2,TRBJ1-1,few,NA,CASSFMDRNTEAFF,TGTGCCAGCAGTTTTATGGACAGAAACACTGAAGCTTTCTTT
TRBV12-3/TRBV12-4,TRBJ2-3,NA,TRBD2,CASSFSGFDTQYF,TGTGCCAGCAGCTTTAGCGGGTTCGATACGCAGTATTTT
TRBV2,TRBJ1-4,NA,TRBD1,CASIGGGREKLFF,TGTGCCAGCATTGGAGGGGGCCGTGAAAAACTGTTTTTT
TRBV9,TRBJ2-5,NA,NA,CASSGAGTLMETQYF,TGTGCCAGCAGCGGTGCCGGGACACTTATGGAGACCCAGTACTTC
TRBV2,TRBJ2-1,NA,TRBD2,CASRGTSGRGNEQFF,TGTGCCAGCAGGGGTACTAGCGGGAGGGGGAATGAGCAGTTCTTC
TRBV19,TRBJ1-5,NA,TRBD1,CASSISLDRVDQPQHF,TGTGCCAGTAGTATTTCTCTAGACAGGGTGGATCAGCCCCAGCATTTT
TRBV24-1,TRBJ2-5,NA,NA,CATSDPRVKVTQYF,TGTGCCACCAGTGACCCACGGGTAAAAGTGACCCAGTACTTC
TRBV11-3,TRBJ1-1,NA,NA,CASSLSGVTEAFF,TGTGCCAGCAGCTTATCAGGGGTTACTGAAGCTTTCTTT
TRBV18,TRBJ1-5,NA,NA,CASADGPGQPQHF,TGTGCCAGCGCAGACGGTCCCGGGCAGCCCCAGCATTTT
TRBV7-9,TRBJ2-5,NA,TRBD2,CASSLMASGGAETQYF,TGTGCCAGCAGCTTAATGGCTAGCGGGGGGGCAGAGACCCAGTACTTC
TRBV5-1,TRBJ1-3,NA,NA,CASSLGVRGAGNTIYF,TGCGCCAGCAGCTTGGGGGTCAGGGGTGCCGGAAACACCATATATTTT
TRBV3-1/TRBV3-2,TRBJ1-6,NA,NA,CASSPRQRSPLHF,TGTGCCAGCAGCCCGAGACAGCGTTCACCCCTCCACTTT
TRBV29-1,TRBJ2-2,NA,NA,CSVGVAADTGELFF,TGCAGCGTTGGGGTAGCGGCAGACACCGGGGAGCTGTTTTTT
TRBV19,TRBJ1-2,NA,NA,CASSSRRDGYTF,TGTGCCAGTAGTTCACGTCGGGATGGCTACACCTTC
TRBV5-1,TRBJ2-3,once,TRBD2,CASSRSGRRDTQYF,TGCGCCAGCAGCCGAAGCGGGAGGCGGGATACGCAGTATTTT
TRBV3-1/TRBV3-2,TRBJ2-1,NA,TRBD2,CASSPGLAGVYNEQFF,TGTGCCAGCAGCCCCGGACTAGCGGGAGTCTACAATGAGCAGTTCTTC
TRBV5-1,TRBJ1-1,NA,NA,CASSFFGGLEAFF,TGCGCCAGCAGCTTTTTCGGGGGGCTCGAAGCTTTCTTT
TRBV3-1/TRBV3-2,TRBJ2-2,NA,NA,CASSQSFSNTGELFF,TGTGCCAGCAGCCAAAGCTTCTCGAACACCGGGGAGCTGTTTTTT
TRBV10-2,TRBJ2-2,NA,TRBD1,CASSESAPRQGGTGELFF,TGCGCCAGCAGTGAGTCGGCCCCTCGACAGGGCGGTACCGGGGAGCTGTTTTTT
TRBV6-6,TRBJ1-4,NA,TRBD1,CASSYPGTGIEKLFF,TGTGCCAGCAGTTATCCCGGGACAGGGATTGAAAAACTGTTTTTT
TRBV7-2,TRBJ2-5,NA,NA,CASSGGFFKETQYF,TGTGCCAGCAGCGGAGGATTTTTCAAAGAGACCCAGTACTTC
TRBV19,TRBJ1-2,NA,TRBD1,CATRGLDRVGYGYTF,TGTGCCACGAGAGGGCTGGACAGGGTTGGCTATGGCTACACCTTC
TRBV18,TRBJ2-1,NA,NA,CASSPSVENNEQFF,TGTGCCAGCTCACCATCCGTCGAGAACAATGAGCAGTTCTTC
TRBV19,TRBJ2-4,NA,NA,CASSIGHKNIQYF,TGTGCCAGTAGTATAGGGCACAAAAACATTCAGTACTTC
TRBV30,TRBJ1-5,many,NA,CAWQGYDDQPQHF,TGTGCCTGGCAGGGTTATGATGATCAGCCCCAGCATTTT
TRBV29-1,TRBJ2-4,NA,NA,CSAKTGPNQYF,TGCAGCGCAAAAACAGGGCCAAATCAGTACTTC
TRBV6-6,TRBJ2-1,NA,NA,CASIQGRNYNEQFF,TGTGCCAGCATCCAGGGCAGAAACTACAATGAGCAGTTCTTC
TRBV4-2,TRBJ2-3,NA,TRBD2,CASNRGGAGDTQYF,TGTGCCAGCAACCGCGGGGGGGCGGGGGATACGCAGTATTTT
TRBV19,TRBJ1-2,NA,NA,CASSTPTGPIYTF,TGTGCCAGTAGTACCCCAACAGGGCCTATCTACACCTTC
TRBV6-2/TRBV6-3,TRBJ1-5,NA,NA,CAGSYGSNQPQHF,TGTGCCGGCAGTTATGGCAGCAATCAGCCCCAGCATTTT
TRBV28,TRBJ1-6,NA,NA,CATLTANYNSPLHF,TGTGCCACCCTGACAGCGAATTATAATTCACCCCTCCACTTT
TRBV15,TRBJ1-4,once,NA,CATSRNLRQVGEKLFF,TGTGCCACCAGCAGAAACCTCCGACAGGTTGGAGAAAAACTGTTTTTT
TRBV7-9,TRBJ2-5,NA,NA,CASSAPTVETQYF,TGTGCCAGCAGCGCCCCGACAGTTGAGACCCAGTACTTC
TRBV10-3,TRBJ1-1,NA,TRBD1,CAISDNRGHTEAFF,TGTGCCATCAGTGATAACAGGGGGCACACTGAAGCTTTCTTT
TRBV30,TRBJ1-2,NA,NA,CAWRTLGGIYGYTF,TGTGCCTGGAGGACACTCGGAGGGATATATGGCTACACCTTC
TRBV20-1,TRBJ1-2,NA,NA,CSASQGRRVHGYTF,TGCAGTGCTAGTCAGGGGAGAAGGGTGCACGGCTACACCTTC
TRBV9,TRBJ2-6,NA,NA,CASSARRDSGANVLTF,TGTGCCAGCAGCGCCCGTCGGGACTCTGGGGCCAACGTCCTGACTTTC
TRBV11-2,TRBJ1-3,once,TRBD1,CASSKGAVGNTIYF,TGTGCCAGCAGTAAGGGGGCGGTAGGAAACACCATATATTTT
TRBV7-2,TRBJ1-5,NA,NA,CASSLVGQINQPQHF,TGTGCCAGCAGCTTAGTGGGACAAATCAATCAGCCCCAGCATTTT
TRBV7-9,TRBJ2-1,NA,TRBD2,CASSLRTSGSYNEQFF,TGTGCCAGCAGCCTAAGGACTAGCGGGAGTTACAATGAGCAGTTCTTC
TRBV6-1,TRBJ2-5,NA,NA,CASSEAWTVKETQYF,TGTGCCAGCAGTGAAGCTTGGACAGTGAAAGAGACCCAGTACTTC